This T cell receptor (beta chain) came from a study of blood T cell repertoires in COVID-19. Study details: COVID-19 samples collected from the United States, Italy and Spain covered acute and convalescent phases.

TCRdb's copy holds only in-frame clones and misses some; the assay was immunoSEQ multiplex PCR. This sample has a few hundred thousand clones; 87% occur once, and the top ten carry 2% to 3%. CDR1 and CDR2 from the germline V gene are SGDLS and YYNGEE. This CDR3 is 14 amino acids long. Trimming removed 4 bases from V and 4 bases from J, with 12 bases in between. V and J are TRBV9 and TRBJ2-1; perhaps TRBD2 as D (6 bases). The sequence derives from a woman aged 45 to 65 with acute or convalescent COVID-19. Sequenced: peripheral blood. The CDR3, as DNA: TGTGCCAGCAGCTGGGGAGGCAGTTACAATGAGCAGTTCTTC. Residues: CASSWGGSYNEQFF.